The 2 T cell receptor beta chains below all came from one sample that was sequenced in a study of blood T cell repertoires in COVID-19. Repertoires were generated with immunoSEQ multiplex PCR, while TCRdb's copy carries only in-frame clones and drops some. The sample carries roughly 70,000 clones, more than 75% recorded once. Input material: peripheral blood. Source of these receptors: a human donor in a cohort sampled during active COVID-19.

This chain connects TRBV28 to TRBJ2-1, with D unresolved. The CDR3 totals 13 residues. Between the trimmed V and J ends, which lost 3 bases and 3 bases, there was a span of 6 bases. Germline V gives CDR1 MDHEN, CDR2 SYDVKM. In DNA, the CDR3 is TGTGCCAGCAGTTTCTACGGCTACAATGAGCAGTTCTTC. Its protein product is CASSFYGYNEQFF.

This chain joins TRBV7-2 and TRBJ2-5; TRBD1 is a possible D gene (6 bases). This CDR3 contains 13 residues. The germline V gene encodes CDR1 SGHTA and CDR2 FQGNSA. Trimming took off 7 bases at V and 4 bases at J, with 13 bases between the two ends. As DNA, the CDR3 is TGTGCCAGCAACCCAGGGGTCGGAGAGACCCAGTACTTC. Translated, it gives CASNPGVGETQYF. Full variable domain (remainder filled in from reference TRBV7-2 and TRBJ2-5): GAGVSQSPSNKVTEKGKDVELRCDPISGHTALYWYRQSLGQGLEFLIYFQGNSAPDKSGLPSDRFSAERTGGSVSTLTIQRTQQEDSAVYLCASNPGVGETQYFGPGTRLLVL.